This T cell receptor (beta chain) is drawn from a study of shared clonotypes between healthy human individuals. This clone was detected only once. Measured with immunoSEQ multiplex PCR; TCRdb has only the in-frame clones, and not every one. The sample has about 680,000 clones; roughly 73% are singletons. Trimming shortened V by 5 bases and J by 7 bases, and 11 bases separated the two germline ends. Germline V CDR1 and CDR2: MDHEN, SYDVKM. This CDR3 comprises 13 residues. This TCR was sampled from a woman in her thirties in good health. This chain uses TRBV28 with TRBJ2-2; D is uncertain. Material: memory CD4+ T cells sorted from blood. The subset: CD45RA-negative fraction. The CDR3 reads CASSPWQSGELFF. For the CDR3, the DNA is TGTGCCAGCAGTCCGTGGCAGAGCGGGGAGCTGTTTTTT.